One and the same sample provided the 22 T cell receptor beta chains below, sequenced in a study of blood T cell repertoires in COVID-19. Assay: immunoSEQ multiplex PCR; the TCRdb copy retains only in-frame clones and omits some. The sample lists about 270,000 clones; about 89% were seen once. Sequenced input: peripheral blood. The receptors were sampled from a woman in her forties or fifties with acute or convalescent COVID-19.

The chain has TRBV19 and TRBJ2-3; D is possibly TRBD1 (6 bases). The ends were cut back, 6 bases at V and 4 bases at J, with 11 bases in the middle. Per the germline V gene, CDR1 is LNHDA and CDR2 is SQIVND (reference sequence). The CDR3 consists of 13 residues. This CDR3 is CASSGQFADTQYF. CDR3 sequence (DNA): TGTGCCAGTAGCGGACAGTTCGCAGATACGCAGTATTTT.

The rearrangement uses TRBV24-1 and TRBJ1-2; D unresolved. Germline V lookup: CDR1 KGHDR, CDR2 SFDVKD. Trimming cost V 5 bases and J 0 bases, with 9 bases left between them. This CDR3 comprises 14 residues. This chain's CDR3 is CATSAAGANYGYTF. The DNA of the CDR3 is TGTGCCACCAGTGCCGCCGGAGCTAACTATGGCTACACCTTC.

This clone was seen a handful of times. The rearrangement joins TRBV4-3 to TRBJ2-7; TRBD2 aligns across 9 bases. The germline gives CDR1 LGHNA, CDR2 YSLEER. V was pared by 0 bases and J by 4 bases, with 7 bases of the junction left unmatched. This CDR3 has 16 amino acids. The CDR3 coding sequence is TGCGCCAGCAGCCAAGATTTGGGCGGGAGGGGATACGAGCAGTACTTC. Amino acid sequence: CASSQDLGGRGYEQYF.

The chain recombines TRBV30 with TRBJ2-5; D unclear. There are 13 residues in the CDR3. Germline V lookup: CDR1 GTSNPN, CDR2 SVGIG (reference sequence). V lost 5 bases and J lost 1, with 11 bases in between. The CDR3 DNA reads as TGTGCCTGGTCCTCCGGGTTCCAAGAGACCCAGTACTTC. Translated: CAWSSGFQETQYF.

The CDR3 is CASRWEGRAKNIQYF. Written as DNA, the CDR3 is TGTGCCAGCAGGTGGGAGGGTCGGGCCAAAAACATTCAGTACTTC. V and J are TRBV2 and TRBJ2-4; 7 bases are a match to TRBD2. The junction had 6 bases not matched to a gene; V was cut back by 6 bases and J by 1 base. The CDR3 contains 15 residues. Per the germline V gene, CDR1 is SNHLY and CDR2 is FYNNEI.

The chain uses TRBV29-1 and TRBJ1-2; tentatively, D is TRBD1 (6 bases). Germline-derived CDR1 and CDR2 are SQVTM and ANQGSEA. The V end lost 7 bases, the J end lost 0 bases, and 9 bases lay between the germline ends. This CDR3 is built from 12 residues. The CDR3 coding sequence is TGCAGCGGGAGGACAGCTAACTATGGCTACACCTTC. This codes for CSGRTANYGYTF.

In this sample, this clone turned up once. The chain uses TRBV5-6 and TRBJ1-2, with a tentative D call TRBD1 (6 bases). The CDR3 has 17 residues. The germline V and J ends were trimmed by 5 bases and 0 bases, with 20 bases remaining between them. Germline values: CDR1 SGHDT, CDR2 YYEEEE. CDR3 bases: TGTGCCAGCAGGCAGGACAGCTCTTATCCTTCTAACTATGGCTACACCTTC. Protein product: CASRQDSSYPSNYGYTF.

The chain couples TRBV7-3 to TRBJ2-2; perhaps TRBD1 as D (6 bases). The V gene's germline CDR1 is SGHTA and CDR2 FQGTGA. V was clipped by 0 bases and J by 7 bases, with 12 bases between them. This CDR3 contains 15 residues. The chain's CDR3 is CASSLTPQGGGELFF. The CDR3 region has the DNA TGTGCCAGCAGCTTAACGCCACAGGGCGGCGGGGAGCTGTTTTTT.

This clone was picked up one time. The J gene is TRBJ2-5, the V gene TRBV6-2 or TRBV6-3; no clear D. Trimming stripped 6 bases from V and 3 bases from J, with 5 bases between. CDR3 length: 11 residues. Germline V gene data show CDR1 as MNHEY and CDR2 as SVGEGT. CDR3 residues: CASSPEETQYF. The CDR3 DNA sequence: TGTGCCAGCAGCCCCGAAGAGACCCAGTACTTC.

This chain joins TRBV5-6 and TRBJ2-7; D is perhaps TRBD2 (6 bases). The CDR3 is 12 residues long. Trimming pared 4 bases from V and 3 bases from J, leaving 8 bases between. The germline CDR1 and CDR2 sequences are SGHDT and YYEEEE. The CDR3 DNA is TGTGCCAGCAGCATGCGGGGCTACGAGCAGTACTTC. Its translation: CASSMRGYEQYF.

V usage is TRBV6-5 and J usage is TRBJ1-5; D remains ambiguous. V shed 0 bases and J shed 4 bases, with 4 bases lying between them. The CDR3 is 13 amino acids. CDR1 and CDR2 (germline): MNHEY, SVGAGI. The DNA for the CDR3 is TGTGCCAGCAGTTACTCGGAGAATCAGCCCCAGCATTTT. It translates to CASSYSENQPQHF.

The chain employs TRBV9 and TRBJ2-1, with a possible D match to TRBD2 (6 bases). Per germline, CDR1 SGDLS and CDR2 YYNGEE. Trimming pared 0 bases from V and 10 bases from J, leaving 8 bases between. The length of the CDR3 is 12 residues. CDR3 sequence reads: CASSVDGGEQFF. The DNA of the CDR3 is TGTGCCAGCAGCGTAGACGGGGGAGAGCAGTTCTTC.

The V gene is TRBV18, the J gene TRBJ2-3; 13 bases map to TRBD2. V lost 4 bases, J lost 3 bases, and 4 bases stayed unmatched. CDR3 length: 16 amino acids. Germline CDR1 is KGHSH and CDR2 is LQKENI. CDR3 sequence: CASSRTSGRLTDTQYF. The CDR3 DNA reads as TGTGCCAGCTCACGGACTAGCGGGAGACTGACAGATACGCAGTATTTT.

This chain connects TRBV7-3 to TRBJ2-5, with a possible D match to TRBD2 (6 bases). Trimming left V 4 bases short and J 5 bases short, with 17 bases between. Germline lookup yields CDR1 SGHTA and CDR2 FQGTGA. The CDR3 runs 15 residues. CDR3 protein: CASSSQGGVWETQYF. CDR3 nucleotide sequence: TGTGCCAGCAGCTCCCAAGGCGGGGTTTGGGAGACCCAGTACTTC.

V is TRBV7-9 and J is TRBJ1-1, with TRBD1 identical over 8 bases. This CDR3 has 18 residues. Germline CDR1 reads SEHNR; CDR2 reads FQNEAQ (reference sequence). The V and J ends lost 4 bases and 1 base, in that order; junction bases with no gene match: 14. Here the CDR3 DNA reads TGTGCCAGCAGCTGGAAATGGGACAGGACCAGGCGGAACACTGAAGCTTTCTTT. Its protein product is CASSWKWDRTRRNTEAFF.

This sequence joins TRBV7-8 and TRBJ1-5, with 9 positions matching TRBD1. Germline-derived CDR1 and CDR2 are SGHVS and FQNEAQ. The CDR3 spans 21 residues. V was clipped by 6 bases and J by 2 bases; unmatched bases: 23. CDR3 sequence: CASSLYPNPGQGPFGNQPQHF. The CDR3 DNA reads TGTGCCAGCAGTCTTTATCCAAATCCGGGACAGGGTCCCTTCGGCAATCAGCCCCAGCATTTT.

The chain joins TRBV5-8 to TRBJ1-2, with D tentatively TRBD1 (5 bases). The germline V gene has CDR1 SGHTS and CDR2 YDEGEE. Deletions cut 0 bases from V and 7 bases from J, with 16 bases between. CDR3 length: 15 residues. CDR3 residues: CASSLVAQGLRGYTF. As DNA, the CDR3 is TGTGCCAGCAGCTTGGTCGCCCAGGGACTACGTGGCTACACCTTC.

The J gene is TRBJ2-7, the V gene TRBV6-6; 7 bases are shared with TRBD1. The CDR3 length is 14 residues. CDR1 is MNHNY, CDR2 SVGAGI, per germline (reference sequence). J gave up 6 bases and V 5 bases, and 10 bases lay outside the gene matches. As DNA, the CDR3 is TGTGCCAGCAGTGCACAGCTGGACAGGTCCGAGCAGTACTTC. Translation gives CASSAQLDRSEQYF.

The chain couples TRBV5-1 to TRBJ2-1, with 10 bases aligning to TRBD2. Germline V gene lookup returns CDR1 SGHRS and CDR2 YFSETQ. The CDR3 length is 16 residues. With 5 bases clipped from V and 1 base from J, the junction kept 6 bases outside the gene matches. CDR3 region: CASSGAGLASYNEQFF. CDR3 in DNA: TGCGCCAGCAGTGGGGCGGGACTAGCGTCCTACAATGAGCAGTTCTTC.

The table lists this clone with a few counts. The chain couples TRBV2 to TRBJ1-2; TRBD1 matches 7 bases. The J segment lost 7 bases and the V segment lost 2 bases, leaving 4 bases of the junction unmatched. The V gene's germline CDR1 is SNHLY and CDR2 FYNNEI. CDR3 length: 13 residues. CDR3 in amino acids: CASSEYEGAGYTF. The CDR3 bases are TGTGCCAGCAGTGAATATGAGGGGGCTGGCTACACCTTC.

The sample holds one count of this clone. This chain joins TRBV5-6 and TRBJ1-5; the match to TRBD1 covers 9 bases. Trimming removed 4 bases from V and 7 bases from J; junction bases left unmatched: 6. The germline gives CDR1 SGHDT, CDR2 YYEEEE. The CDR3 is 14 amino acids. Here the CDR3 reads CASSLRTGEQPQHF. CDR3 nucleotides: TGTGCCAGCAGCCTGAGGACAGGGGAACAGCCCCAGCATTTT.

The chain combines TRBV28 with TRBJ1-5; D possibly corresponds to TRBD1 (5 bases). Germline-derived CDR1 and CDR2 are MDHEN and SYDVKM. The germline V and J ends were trimmed by 7 bases and 5 bases, with 21 bases remaining between them. The CDR3 totals 16 residues. CDR3 amino acids: CASTPGRGRGDQPQHF. In DNA, the CDR3 is TGTGCCAGCACCCCGGGGAGGGGAAGGGGTGATCAGCCCCAGCATTTT.